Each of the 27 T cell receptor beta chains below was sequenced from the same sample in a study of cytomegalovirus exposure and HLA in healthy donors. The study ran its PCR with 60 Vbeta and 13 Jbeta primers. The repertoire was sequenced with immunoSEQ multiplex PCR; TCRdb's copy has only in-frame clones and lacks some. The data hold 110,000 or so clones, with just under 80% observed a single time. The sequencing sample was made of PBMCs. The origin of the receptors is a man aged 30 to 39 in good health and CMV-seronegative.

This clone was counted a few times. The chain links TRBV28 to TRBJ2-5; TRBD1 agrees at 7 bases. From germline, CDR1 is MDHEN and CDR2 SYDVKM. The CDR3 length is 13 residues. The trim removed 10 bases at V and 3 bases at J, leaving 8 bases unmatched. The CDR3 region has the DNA TGTGCCATTCACGGGACAGCCAAAGAGACCCAGTACTTC. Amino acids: CAIHGTAKETQYF.

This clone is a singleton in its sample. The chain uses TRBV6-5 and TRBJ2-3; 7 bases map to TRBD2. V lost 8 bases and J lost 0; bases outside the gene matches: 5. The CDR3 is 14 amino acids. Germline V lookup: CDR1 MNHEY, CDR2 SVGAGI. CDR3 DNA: TGTGCCAGCTCGCGACTAGCAAGCACAGATACGCAGTATTTT. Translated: CASSRLASTDTQYF.

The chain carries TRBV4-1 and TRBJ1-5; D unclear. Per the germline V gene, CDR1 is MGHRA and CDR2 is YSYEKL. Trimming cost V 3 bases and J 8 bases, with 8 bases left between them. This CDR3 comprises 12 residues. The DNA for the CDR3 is TGCGCCAGCAGCCATACCGGGGAGCCCCAGCATTTT. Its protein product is CASSHTGEPQHF.

This chain's CDR3 is CASSYLKRQGNTEAFF. The DNA for the CDR3 is TGTGCCAGCAGTTACCTTAAACGGCAGGGTAACACTGAAGCTTTCTTT. The chain employs TRBV6-5 and TRBJ1-1, with a possible D match to TRBD1 (5 bases). Germline V lookup: CDR1 MNHEY, CDR2 SVGAGI. The length of the CDR3 is 16 residues. Trimming took off 2 bases at V and 2 bases at J, with 15 bases between the two ends.

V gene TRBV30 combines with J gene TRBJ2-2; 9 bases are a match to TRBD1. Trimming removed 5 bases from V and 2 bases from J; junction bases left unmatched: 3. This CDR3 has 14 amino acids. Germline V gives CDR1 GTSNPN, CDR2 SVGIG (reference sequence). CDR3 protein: CAWGTGSNTGELFF. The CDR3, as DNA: TGTGCCTGGGGGACAGGGAGCAACACCGGGGAGCTGTTTTTT.

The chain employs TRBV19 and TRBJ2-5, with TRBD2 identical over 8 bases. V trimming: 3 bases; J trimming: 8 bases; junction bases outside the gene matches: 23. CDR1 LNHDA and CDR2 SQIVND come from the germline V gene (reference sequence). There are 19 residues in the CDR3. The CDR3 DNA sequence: TGTGCCAGTAGTATCGCAGCGGGGGCCCTTCCACCAATAAAGTTCACCCAGTACTTC. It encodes CASSIAAGALPPIKFTQYF.

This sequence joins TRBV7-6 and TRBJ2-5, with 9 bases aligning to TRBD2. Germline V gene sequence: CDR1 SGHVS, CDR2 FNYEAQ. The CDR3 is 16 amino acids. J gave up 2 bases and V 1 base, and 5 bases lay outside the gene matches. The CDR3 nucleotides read TGTGCCAGCAGCTTAGAGGCGGGGGGGAATCAAGAGACCCAGTACTTC. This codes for CASSLEAGGNQETQYF.

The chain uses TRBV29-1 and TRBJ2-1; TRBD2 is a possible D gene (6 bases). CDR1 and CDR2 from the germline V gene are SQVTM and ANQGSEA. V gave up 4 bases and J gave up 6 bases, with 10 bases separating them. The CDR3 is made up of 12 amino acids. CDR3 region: CSVGGVGNEQFF. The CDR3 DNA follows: TGCAGCGTTGGGGGGGTTGGCAATGAGCAGTTCTTC.

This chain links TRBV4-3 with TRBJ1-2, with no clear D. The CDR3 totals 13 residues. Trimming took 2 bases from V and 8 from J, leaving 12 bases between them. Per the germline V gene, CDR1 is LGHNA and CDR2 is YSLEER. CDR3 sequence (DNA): TGCGCCAGCAGCCAATTCCTAAAGCAAGGCTACACCTTC. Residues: CASSQFLKQGYTF.

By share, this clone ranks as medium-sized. CDR3 sequence: CASSSLIRGRKTEAFF. CDR3 coding DNA: TGTGCCAGCAGTTCTCTAATCAGGGGGCGCAAGACTGAAGCTTTCTTT. The chain couples TRBV27 to TRBJ1-1; the match to TRBD1 covers 8 bases. The J segment lost 5 bases and the V segment lost 4 bases, leaving 12 bases of the junction unmatched. Germline-derived CDR1 and CDR2 are MNHEY and SMNVEV (reference sequence). The CDR3 runs 16 residues.

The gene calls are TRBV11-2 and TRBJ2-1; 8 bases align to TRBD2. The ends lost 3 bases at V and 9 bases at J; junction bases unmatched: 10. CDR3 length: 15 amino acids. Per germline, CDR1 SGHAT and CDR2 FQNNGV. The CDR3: CASSFTGLVNVEQFF. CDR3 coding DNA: TGTGCCAGCAGCTTCACGGGACTAGTGAATGTTGAGCAGTTCTTC.

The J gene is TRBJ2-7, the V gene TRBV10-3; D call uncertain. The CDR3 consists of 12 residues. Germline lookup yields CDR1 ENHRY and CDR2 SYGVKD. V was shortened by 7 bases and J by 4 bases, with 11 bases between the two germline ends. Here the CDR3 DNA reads TGTGCCATCACGGGTGCCGGATACGAGCAGTACTTC. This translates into CAITGAGYEQYF.

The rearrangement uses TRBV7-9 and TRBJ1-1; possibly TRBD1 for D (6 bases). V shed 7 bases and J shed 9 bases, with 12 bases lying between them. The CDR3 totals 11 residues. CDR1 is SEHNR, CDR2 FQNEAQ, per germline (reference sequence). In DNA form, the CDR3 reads TGTGCCAGCACCTGGACAGATCAAGCTTTCTTT. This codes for CASTWTDQAFF.

The CDR3 is CASSPLAGANTGELFF. CDR3 sequence (DNA): TGTGCCAGCAGCCCCCTAGCGGGGGCGAACACCGGGGAGCTGTTTTTT. The rearrangement joins TRBV9 to TRBJ2-2; 10 bases align to TRBD2. Unmatched junction bases numbered 3, after V lost 4 bases and J lost 0 bases. CDR3 length: 16 amino acids. Germline V gives CDR1 SGDLS, CDR2 YYNGEE.

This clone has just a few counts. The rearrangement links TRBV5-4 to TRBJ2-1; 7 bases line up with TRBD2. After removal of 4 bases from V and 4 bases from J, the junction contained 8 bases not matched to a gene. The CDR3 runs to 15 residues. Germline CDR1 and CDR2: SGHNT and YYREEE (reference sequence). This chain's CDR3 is CASSLIKAGYNEQFF. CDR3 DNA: TGTGCCAGCAGCCTGATAAAAGCGGGATACAATGAGCAGTTCTTC.

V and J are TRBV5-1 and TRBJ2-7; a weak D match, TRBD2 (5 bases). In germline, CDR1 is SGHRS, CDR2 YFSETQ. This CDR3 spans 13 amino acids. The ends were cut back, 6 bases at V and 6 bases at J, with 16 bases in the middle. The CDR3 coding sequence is TGCGCCAGCAAATCAATATCTAGCTCCGAGCAGTACTTC. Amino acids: CASKSISSSEQYF.

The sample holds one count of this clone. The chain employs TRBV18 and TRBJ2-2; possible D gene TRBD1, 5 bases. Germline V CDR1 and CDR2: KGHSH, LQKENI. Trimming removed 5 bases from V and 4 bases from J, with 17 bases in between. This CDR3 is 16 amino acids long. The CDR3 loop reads CASSVLGAVSTGELFF. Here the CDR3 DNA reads TGTGCCAGCTCAGTACTTGGGGCAGTGAGCACCGGGGAGCTGTTTTTT. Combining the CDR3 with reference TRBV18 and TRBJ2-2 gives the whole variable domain NAGVMQNPRHLVRRRGQEARLRCSPMKGHSHVYWYRQLPEEGLKFMVYLQKENIIDESGMPKERFSAEFPKEGPSILRIQQVVRGDSAAYFCASSVLGAVSTGELFFGEGSRLTVL.

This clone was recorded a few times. CDR3 coding DNA: TGTGCCAGCAGTGAAGGACAGGAAGCTTTCTTT. Translation gives CASSEGQEAFF. The chain carries TRBV6-5 and TRBJ1-1; D might be TRBD1 (6 bases). This CDR3 region has 11 residues. CDR1 is MNHEY, CDR2 SVGAGI, per germline. The V gene lost 5 bases and the J gene lost 8 bases, with 9 bases spanning the gap.

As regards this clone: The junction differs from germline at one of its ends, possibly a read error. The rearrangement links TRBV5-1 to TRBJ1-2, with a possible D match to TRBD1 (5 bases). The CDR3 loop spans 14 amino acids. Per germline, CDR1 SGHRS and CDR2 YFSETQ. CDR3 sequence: CASSLATDNYGCTF. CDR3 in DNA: TGCGCCAGCAGCTTGGCGACAGACAACTATGGCTGCACCTTC. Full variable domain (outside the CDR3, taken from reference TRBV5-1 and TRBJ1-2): KAGVTQTPRYLIKTRGQQVTLSCSPISGHRSVSWYQQTPGQGLQFLFEYFSETQRNKGNFPGRFSGRQFSNSRSEMNVSTLELGDSALYLCASSLATDNYGCTFGSGTRLTVV.

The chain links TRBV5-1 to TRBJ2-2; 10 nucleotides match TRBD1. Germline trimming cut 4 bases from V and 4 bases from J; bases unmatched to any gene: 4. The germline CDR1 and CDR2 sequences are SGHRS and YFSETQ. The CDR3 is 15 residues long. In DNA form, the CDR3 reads TGCGCCAGCAGCCCCCGGGACAGGGGCACCGGGGAGCTGTTTTTT. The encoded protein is CASSPRDRGTGELFF. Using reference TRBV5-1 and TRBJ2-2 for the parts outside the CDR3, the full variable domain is KAGVTQTPRYLIKTRGQQVTLSCSPISGHRSVSWYQQTPGQGLQFLFEYFSETQRNKGNFPGRFSGRQFSNSRSEMNVSTLELGDSALYLCASSPRDRGTGELFFGEGSRLTVL.

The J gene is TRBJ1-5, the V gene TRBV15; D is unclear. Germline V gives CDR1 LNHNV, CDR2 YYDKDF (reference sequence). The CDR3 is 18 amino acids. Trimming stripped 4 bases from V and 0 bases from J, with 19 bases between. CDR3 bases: TGTGCCACCAGCAAAGACCCGTTCTTAGCCGATAGCAATCAGCCCCAGCATTTT. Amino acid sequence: CATSKDPFLADSNQPQHF.

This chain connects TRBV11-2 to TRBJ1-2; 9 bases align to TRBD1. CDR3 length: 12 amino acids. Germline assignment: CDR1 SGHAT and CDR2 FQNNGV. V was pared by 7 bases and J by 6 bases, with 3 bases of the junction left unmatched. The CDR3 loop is CASKRTGDGYTF. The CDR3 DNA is TGTGCCAGCAAAAGGACAGGGGATGGCTACACCTTC.

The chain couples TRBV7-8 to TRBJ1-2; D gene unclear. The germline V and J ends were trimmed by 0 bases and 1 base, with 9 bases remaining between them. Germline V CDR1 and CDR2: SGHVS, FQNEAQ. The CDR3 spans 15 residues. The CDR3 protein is CASSLARRSNYGYTF. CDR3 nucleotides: TGTGCCAGCAGCTTAGCTCGCAGAAGTAACTATGGCTACACCTTC.

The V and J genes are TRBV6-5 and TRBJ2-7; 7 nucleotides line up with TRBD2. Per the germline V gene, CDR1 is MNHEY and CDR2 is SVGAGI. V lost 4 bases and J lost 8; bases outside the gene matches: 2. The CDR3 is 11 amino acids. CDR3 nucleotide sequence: TGTGCCAGCAGTTTCGGGGGGAAGCAGTACTTC. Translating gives CASSFGGKQYF.

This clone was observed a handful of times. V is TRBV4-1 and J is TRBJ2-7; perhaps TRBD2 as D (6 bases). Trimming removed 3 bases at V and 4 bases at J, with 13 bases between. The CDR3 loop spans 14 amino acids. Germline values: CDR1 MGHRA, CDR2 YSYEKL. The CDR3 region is CASSQGRGMYEQYF. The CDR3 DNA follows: TGCGCCAGCAGCCAGGGTCGCGGGATGTACGAGCAGTACTTC.

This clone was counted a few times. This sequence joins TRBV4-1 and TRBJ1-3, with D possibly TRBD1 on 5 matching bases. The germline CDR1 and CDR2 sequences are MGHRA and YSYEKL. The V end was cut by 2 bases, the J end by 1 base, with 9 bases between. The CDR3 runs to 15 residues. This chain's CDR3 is CASSQMGLSGNTIYF. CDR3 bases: TGCGCCAGCAGCCAAATGGGACTATCTGGAAACACCATATATTTT.

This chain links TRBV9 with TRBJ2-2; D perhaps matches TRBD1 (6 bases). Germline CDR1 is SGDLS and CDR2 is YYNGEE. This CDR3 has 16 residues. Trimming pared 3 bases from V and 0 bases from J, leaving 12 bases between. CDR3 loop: CASSARTDSNTGELFF. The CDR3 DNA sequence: TGTGCCAGCAGCGCACGGACAGACTCGAACACCGGGGAGCTGTTTTTT.